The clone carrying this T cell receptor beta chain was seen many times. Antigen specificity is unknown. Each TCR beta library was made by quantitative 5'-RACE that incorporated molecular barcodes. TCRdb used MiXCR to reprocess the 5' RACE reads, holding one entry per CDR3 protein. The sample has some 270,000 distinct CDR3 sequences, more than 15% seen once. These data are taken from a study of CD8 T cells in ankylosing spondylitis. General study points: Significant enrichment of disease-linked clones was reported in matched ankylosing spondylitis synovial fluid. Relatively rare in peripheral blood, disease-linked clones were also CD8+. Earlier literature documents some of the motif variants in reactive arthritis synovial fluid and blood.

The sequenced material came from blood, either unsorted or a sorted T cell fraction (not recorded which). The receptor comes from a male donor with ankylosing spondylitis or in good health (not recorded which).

The CDR3 DNA follows: TGTGCCAGCAGCGATGATGGGGTCCACGAGCAGTACTTC. Protein sequence: CASSDDGVHEQYF. This rearrangement joins TRBV9 to TRBJ2-7; D remains unclear. The germline V gene encodes CDR1 SGDLS and CDR2 YYNGEE. CDR3 length: 13 amino acids. The germline V and J ends were trimmed by 3 bases and 5 bases, with 12 bases remaining between them.